The 21 T cell receptor beta chains below all came from one sample that was sequenced in a study of blood T cell repertoires in COVID-19. TCRdb's copy holds only in-frame clones and misses some; the assay was immunoSEQ multiplex PCR. The table includes under 250,000 clones, 60% to 85% detected once. Sequencing was performed on peripheral blood. These TCRs come from a woman in her seventies with acute or convalescent COVID-19.

This CDR3 is CASSLNGGAGGANVLTF. CDR3 DNA: TGTGCCAGCAGCTTGAACGGGGGGGCTGGCGGGGCCAACGTCCTGACTTTC. The chain employs TRBV7-2 and TRBJ2-6; 8 bases map to TRBD2. V lost 3 bases, J lost 4 bases, and 8 bases stayed unmatched. CDR1 is SGHTA and CDR2 is FQGNSA in the germline V gene. This CDR3 contains 17 residues.

The chain is built from TRBV3-1 (or the pseudogene TRBV3-2) and TRBJ2-5, with a weak D call TRBD1 (6 bases). V lost 2 bases and J 1 base, leaving 8 bases between the germline ends. The CDR3 consists of 14 residues. Germline V gene sequence: CDR1 LGHDT, CDR2 YNNKEL (reference sequence). The CDR3 coding sequence is TGTGCCAGCAGCCAACAGGGGATCCAAGAGACCCAGTACTTC. Its translation: CASSQQGIQETQYF.

This clone appeared once. The rearrangement joins TRBV5-8 to TRBJ2-1; TRBD2 matches 16 bases. The CDR3 runs to 18 residues. Looked up from germline, CDR1 is SGHTS and CDR2 is YDEGEE. V gave up 0 bases and J gave up 3 bases; unmatched junction bases: 3. Written as DNA, the CDR3 is TGTGCCAGCAGCTTGGCGGGACTAGCGGGGGGGATCTACAATGAGCAGTTCTTC. Protein sequence: CASSLAGLAGGIYNEQFF.

The genes are TRBV11-2 and TRBJ2-1; 11 nucleotides agree with TRBD1. The CDR3 runs to 16 residues. V lost 2 bases to trimming and J lost 3 bases; unmatched junction nucleotides: 3. Germline assignment: CDR1 SGHAT and CDR2 FQNNGV. The CDR3 here is CASSLSGTGGYNEQFF. For the CDR3, the DNA is TGTGCCAGCAGCTTATCCGGGACAGGGGGCTACAATGAGCAGTTCTTC.

This chain connects TRBV30 to TRBJ2-5; 8 bases align to TRBD2. The germline V gene has CDR1 GTSNPN and CDR2 SVGIG (reference sequence). After removal of 3 bases from V and 4 bases from J, the junction contained 4 bases not matched to a gene. The CDR3 sequence is 13 residues long. CDR3 nucleotides: TGTGCCTGGAGCTCCGGGAGGGGAGAGACCCAGTACTTC. This translates into CAWSSGRGETQYF.

This chain joins TRBV27 and TRBJ2-7, with D maybe TRBD1 (6 bases). Trimming shortened V by 6 bases and J by 2 bases, and 14 bases separated the two germline ends. CDR1 is MNHEY and CDR2 is SMNVEV in the germline V gene (reference sequence). The CDR3 runs 14 residues. CDR3 DNA sequence: TGTGCCAGCAGAGACCGACAGGCCCCCTACGAGCAGTACTTC. It yields the protein CASRDRQAPYEQYF.

This chain joins TRBV11-2 and TRBJ2-1, with D possibly matching TRBD1 (6 bases). The germline gives CDR1 SGHAT, CDR2 FQNNGV. V was clipped by 5 bases and J by 12 bases, with 17 bases between them. This CDR3 has 13 amino acids. Here the CDR3 DNA reads TGTGCCAGCAGCGGACCTAAACTAGGGGGGCAGTTCTTC. Encoded protein: CASSGPKLGGQFF.

The chain couples TRBV7-8 to TRBJ1-1, with D possibly TRBD1 on 5 matching bases. The CDR3 has 13 residues. The V gene's germline CDR1 is SGHVS and CDR2 FQNEAQ. Trimming took 5 bases from V and 6 from J, leaving 13 bases between them. CDR3 region: CASSTQGGAEAFF. CDR3 nucleotides: TGTGCCAGCAGCACCCAGGGAGGAGCTGAAGCTTTCTTT.

V usage is TRBV3-1 (or the pseudogene TRBV3-2) and J usage is TRBJ2-1; D call uncertain. The CDR3 spans 15 residues. The V and J ends lost 1 base and 0 bases respectively, with 7 bases between them. Germline V gene sequence: CDR1 LGHDT, CDR2 YNNKEL (reference sequence). The CDR3 is CASSQGRLSYNEQFF. The CDR3 nucleotides are TGTGCCAGCAGCCAAGGGCGGCTCTCCTACAATGAGCAGTTCTTC.

The CDR3 spells CASSLNPGELYTF. The CDR3 bases are TGTGCCAGCAGCTTGAACCCGGGAGAACTCTACACCTTC. The chain combines TRBV5-4 with TRBJ1-2, with no clear D. Per the germline V gene, CDR1 is SGHNT and CDR2 is YYREEE (reference sequence). V lost 1 base and J 10 bases, leaving 14 bases between the germline ends. This CDR3 is 13 amino acids long.

This rearrangement joins TRBV10-2 to TRBJ1-2; the D gene is possibly TRBD1 (6 bases). V lost 5 bases to trimming and J lost 4 bases, with 11 bases between them. The germline V gene has CDR1 WSHSY and CDR2 SAAADI. There are 13 residues in the CDR3. Here the CDR3 DNA reads TGCGCCAGCAGTCGGGACACCCTCTATGGCTACACCTTC. Translating it yields CASSRDTLYGYTF.

The table lists this clone with a count of one. The chain links TRBV19 to TRBJ1-2; 9 bases line up with TRBD1. Looked up from germline, CDR1 is LNHDA and CDR2 is SQIVND (reference sequence). The CDR3 is made up of 14 amino acids. V dropped 7 bases and J dropped 4; count of bases not matched to a gene: 7. In nucleotides, the CDR3 is TGTGCCAGTATACCGGGACAGGGAGGCTATGGCTACACCTTC. Its protein is CASIPGQGGYGYTF.

This clone was seen a few times. The V and J genes are TRBV7-2 and TRBJ2-5; no reliable D call. V was cut by 0 bases and J by 7 bases, with 18 bases left in between. There are 16 residues in the CDR3. From germline, CDR1 is SGHTA and CDR2 FQGNSA. The CDR3 nucleotides are TGTGCCAGCAGCTTAGCGTCTAGTGCCGTCTTCGGGACCCAGTACTTC. Translated: CASSLASSAVFGTQYF. The whole variable domain, remainder taken from reference TRBV7-2 and TRBJ2-5, is GAGVSQSPSNKVTEKGKDVELRCDPISGHTALYWYRQSLGQGLEFLIYFQGNSAPDKSGLPSDRFSAERTGGSVSTLTIQRTQQEDSAVYLCASSLASSAVFGTQYFGPGTRLLVL.

The chain couples TRBV27 to TRBJ2-7; TRBD2 agrees at 10 bases. The CDR3 is 15 residues long. The germline CDR1 and CDR2 sequences are MNHEY and SMNVEV (reference sequence). J was trimmed by 6 bases and V by 7 bases; bases with no gene match: 12. CDR3 coding DNA: TGTGCCAGCAACAATAGCGGGGGGTCCCCCTCCGAGCAGTACTTC. This sequence encodes CASNNSGGSPSEQYF.

This chain uses TRBV15 with TRBJ2-3; TRBD2 matches 9 bases. With 6 bases clipped from V and 3 bases from J, the junction kept 10 bases outside the gene matches. This CDR3 is 16 amino acids long. CDR1 and CDR2 (germline): LNHNV, YYDKDF (reference sequence). The CDR3 region has the DNA TGTGCCACCAGGAAGAGGCGGACTAGCGAGACAGATACGCAGTATTTT. It specifies CATRKRRTSETDTQYF. Full variable domain (outside the CDR3, taken from reference TRBV15 and TRBJ2-3): DAMVIQNPRYQVTQFGKPVTLSCSQTLNHNVMYWYQQKSSQAPKLLFHYYDKDFNNEADTPDNFQSRRPNTSFCFLDIRSPGLGDTAMYLCATRKRRTSETDTQYFGPGTRLTVL.

The CDR3 sequence is CATSDGGGVEQYF. CDR3 nucleotides: TGTGCCACCAGTGATGGCGGGGGGGTCGAGCAGTACTTC. The chain is built from TRBV24-1 and TRBJ2-7; 9 positions agree with TRBD2. Germline assignment: CDR1 KGHDR and CDR2 SFDVKD. Unmatched junction bases numbered 2, after V lost 3 bases and J lost 6 bases. The CDR3 is 13 residues long.

The V and J genes are TRBV9 and TRBJ1-1; perhaps TRBD1 as D (6 bases). V was cut by 3 bases and J by 0 bases, with 9 bases left in between. CDR3 size: 14 residues. Germline V gives CDR1 SGDLS, CDR2 YYNGEE. Written as DNA, the CDR3 is TGTGCCAGCAGCGCCGGACAGCTGAACACTGAAGCTTTCTTT. It encodes CASSAGQLNTEAFF.

This clone was counted at least ten times. The rearrangement links TRBV19 to TRBJ1-2; 7 bases align to TRBD1. CDR1 and CDR2 (germline): LNHDA, SQIVND (reference sequence). V trimming: 3 bases; J trimming: 2 bases; junction bases outside the gene matches: 3. The CDR3 runs 14 residues. CDR3 amino acids: CASSIEQGNYGYTF. CDR3 sequence (DNA): TGTGCCAGTAGTATCGAACAGGGGAACTATGGCTACACCTTC.

This chain joins TRBV7-2 and TRBJ2-1, with TRBD2 matching 8 bases. With 3 bases clipped from V and 7 bases from J, the junction kept 5 bases outside the gene matches. CDR1 is SGHTA, CDR2 FQGNSA, per germline. The CDR3 totals 14 residues. For the CDR3, the DNA is TGTGCCAGCAGCTTCCGGGGGGGGCCTAATGAGCAGTTCTTC. Translation gives CASSFRGGPNEQFF.

The rearrangement links TRBV7-9 to TRBJ1-5, with D maybe TRBD1 (5 bases). CDR1 SEHNR and CDR2 FQNEAQ come from the germline V gene (reference sequence). This CDR3 comprises 14 residues. With 1 base removed from V and 5 bases from J, the gap between germline ends came to 9 bases. In DNA form, the CDR3 reads TGTGCCAGCAGCTTAGGGGGGGTTGATCAGCCCCAGCATTTT. Amino acid sequence: CASSLGGVDQPQHF.

The chain joins TRBV28 to TRBJ2-7; 7 bases fit TRBD1. J was trimmed by 4 bases and V by 4 bases; bases with no gene match: 7. The CDR3 sequence is 14 residues long. Germline-derived CDR1 and CDR2 are MDHEN and SYDVKM. The CDR3 DNA sequence: TGTGCCAGCAGTTCGTGGACAGGTGCGTACGAGCAGTACGTC. Translation gives CASSSWTGAYEQYV.